This T cell receptor (beta chain) came from a study of shared clonotypes between healthy human individuals. Across the whole study: For every donor, three CD4 naive, three CD4 memory, two CD8 naive and one CD8 memory plates were used. Study conclusions and caveats: It was anticipated that sequencing depth would influence how many clonotypes donors shared. Non-shared clonotypes had lower generation probabilities than those shared by all four donors.

This clone appeared once. The antigen remains undetermined. The CDR3 has 16 residues. J was trimmed by 3 bases and V by 3 bases; bases with no gene match: 9. Looked up from germline, CDR1 is SGHDT and CDR2 is YYEEEE. The assay was immunoSEQ multiplex PCR, and TCRdb's table has in-frame clones only and misses some. The data hold hundreds of thousands of clones, with around nine tenths observed a single time. Input material: memory CD8+ T cells sorted from blood. Subset denoted: CD45RO+ cells pooled with CCR7-negative TemRA cells. The rearrangement uses TRBV5-6 and TRBJ2-1, with 7 bases identical to TRBD2. The sequence derives from a man younger than 30 in good health. The chain's CDR3 is CASSSSGAGDYNEQFF. Here the CDR3 DNA reads TGTGCCAGCAGCTCCTCCGGGGCGGGGGACTACAATGAGCAGTTCTTC.